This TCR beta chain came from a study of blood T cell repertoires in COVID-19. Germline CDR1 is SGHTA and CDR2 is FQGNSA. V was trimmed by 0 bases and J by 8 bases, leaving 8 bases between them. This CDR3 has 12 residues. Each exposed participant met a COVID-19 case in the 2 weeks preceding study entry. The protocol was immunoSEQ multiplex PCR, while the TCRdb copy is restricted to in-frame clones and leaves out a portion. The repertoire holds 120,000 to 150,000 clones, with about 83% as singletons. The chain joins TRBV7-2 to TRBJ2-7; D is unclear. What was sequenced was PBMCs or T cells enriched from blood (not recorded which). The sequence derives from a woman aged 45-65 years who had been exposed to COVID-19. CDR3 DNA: TGTGCCAGCAGCTTAGCGTCGTCCCAGCAGTACTTC. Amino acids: CASSLASSQQYF.